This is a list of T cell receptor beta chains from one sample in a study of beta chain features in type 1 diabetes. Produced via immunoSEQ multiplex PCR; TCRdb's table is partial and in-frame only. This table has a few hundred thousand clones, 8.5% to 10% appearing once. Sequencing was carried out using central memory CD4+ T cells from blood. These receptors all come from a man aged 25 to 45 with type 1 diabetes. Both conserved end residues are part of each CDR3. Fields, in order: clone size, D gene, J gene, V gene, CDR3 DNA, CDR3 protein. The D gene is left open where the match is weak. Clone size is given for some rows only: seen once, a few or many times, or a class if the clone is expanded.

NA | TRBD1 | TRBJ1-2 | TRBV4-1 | TGCGCCAGCAGCCAAGCGGGACAGGGTTGGGGTGGCTACACCTTC | CASSQAGQGWGGYTF
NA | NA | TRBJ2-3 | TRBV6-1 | TGTGCCAGCAGTGAAGATAGGGTCTGGGGAGATACGCAGTATTTT | CASSEDRVWGDTQYF
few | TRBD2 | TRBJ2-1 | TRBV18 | TGTGCCAGCTCAGGTGGAGCGGGAGGAGGCGACAATGAGCAGTTCTTC | CASSGGAGGGDNEQFF
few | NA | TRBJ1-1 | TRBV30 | TGTGCCTGGGGACAGCTGAACACTGAAGCTTTCTTT | CAWGQLNTEAFF
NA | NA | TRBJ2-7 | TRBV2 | TGTGCCAGCAGCCTTGAGAGGGACGGGTACTTC | CASSLERDGYF
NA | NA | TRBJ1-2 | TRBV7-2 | TGTGCCAGCAGCCCTCCCCTCAGAACCTACACCTTC | CASSPPLRTYTF
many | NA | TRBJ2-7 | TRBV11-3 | TGTGCCAGCAGCTTAGGGGGAGTGAGAGACGAGCAGTACTTC | CASSLGGVRDEQYF
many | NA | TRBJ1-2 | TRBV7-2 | TGTGCCAGCAGCTTCGCCACCACCACTGGAGGCTACACCTTC | CASSFATTTGGYTF
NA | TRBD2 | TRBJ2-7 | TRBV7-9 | TGTGCCAGCAGCTTAGGCGCGGGAGGGTTCGGCTTCGAGCAGTACTTC | CASSLGAGGFGFEQYF
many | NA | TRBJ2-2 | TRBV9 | TGTGCCAGCAGCATTAGCGGTGCGAACACCGGGGAGCTGTTTTTT | CASSISGANTGELFF
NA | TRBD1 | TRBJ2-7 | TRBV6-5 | TGTGCCAGCAGTTATTCGGACAGGGGGCCGAGGGTGCAGTACTTC | CASSYSDRGPRVQYF
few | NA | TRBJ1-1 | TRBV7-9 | TGTGCCAGCAGCTGGGGCGCAGGGACTGAAGCTTTCTTT | CASSWGAGTEAFF
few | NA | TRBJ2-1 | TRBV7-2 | TGTGCCAGCAGCTTAGAGGGCAGGGAGCAGTTCTTC | CASSLEGREQFF
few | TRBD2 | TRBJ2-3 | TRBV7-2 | TGTGCCAGCAGCTTAGCAGCTAGCGGGAGTTTTAAAACAGATACGCAGTATTTT | CASSLAASGSFKTDTQYF
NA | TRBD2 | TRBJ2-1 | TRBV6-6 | TGTGCCAGCAGCCGACCTAGCGGGAGGGCCCGGACTGAGCAGTTCTTC | CASSRPSGRARTEQFF
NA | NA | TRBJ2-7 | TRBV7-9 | TGTGCCAGCAGCCCCTCGGGGAGGACCTACGAGCAGTACTTC | CASSPSGRTYEQYF
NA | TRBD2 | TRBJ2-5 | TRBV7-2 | TGTGCCAGCAGCTTAACGTCTAGCGGCCAAGAGACCCAGTACTTC | CASSLTSSGQETQYF
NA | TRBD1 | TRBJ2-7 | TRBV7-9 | TGTGCCAGCAGCCGGGGGACAGGGGGCTTCTACGAGCAGTACTTC | CASSRGTGGFYEQYF
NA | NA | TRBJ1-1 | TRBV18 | TGTGCCAGCTCACCAGAAAAAGGAGCTTTCTTT | CASSPEKGAFF
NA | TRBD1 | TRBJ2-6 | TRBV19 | TGTGCCAGTAGTACTTCCAGGGGGCTCTGGTCTGGGGCCAACGTCCTGACTTTC | CASSTSRGLWSGANVLTF
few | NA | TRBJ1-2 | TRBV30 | TGTGCCGGAGAAGGGATAGGCTATGGCTACACCTTC | CAGEGIGYGYTF
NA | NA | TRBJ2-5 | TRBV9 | TGTGCCAGCAGCGTAGGGCCTGGGGCTGGCGGAGAGACCCAGTACTTC | CASSVGPGAGGETQYF
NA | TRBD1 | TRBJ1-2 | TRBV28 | TGTGCCAGCAGTCAAGGACAGGGTAGCGGCTACACCTTC | CASSQGQGSGYTF
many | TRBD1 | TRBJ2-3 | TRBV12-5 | TGTGCTAGTGGTTTGGGACAGGGGGAGATAGATACGCAGTATTTT | CASGLGQGEIDTQYF
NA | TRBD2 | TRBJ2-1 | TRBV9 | TGTGCCAGCAGCGTAAGCGGGAGGGCCACGGATGAGCAGTTCTTC | CASSVSGRATDEQFF
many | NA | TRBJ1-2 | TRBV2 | TGTGCCAGCAGTGACCCGGCTAACTATGGCTACACCTTC | CASSDPANYGYTF
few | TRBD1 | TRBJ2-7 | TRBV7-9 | TGTGCCAGCAGCCCAGAGGGACAGAGTTTATGGGAGCAGTACTTC | CASSPEGQSLWEQYF
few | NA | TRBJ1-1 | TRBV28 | TGTGCCAGCAGTAGAGCCCATGGGAAGGCTTTCTTT | CASSRAHGKAFF
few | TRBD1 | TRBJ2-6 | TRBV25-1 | TGTGCCAGCAGTCCACCGGGACAGTTACCTGGGGCCAACGTCCTGACTTTC | CASSPPGQLPGANVLTF
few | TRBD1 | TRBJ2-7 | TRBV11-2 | TGTGCCAGCAGCCTAGGACAGGGGAACGAACAGTACTTC | CASSLGQGNEQYF
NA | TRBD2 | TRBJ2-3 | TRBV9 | TGTGCCAGCAGCGTGGGACTAGCCGCAGATACGCAGTATTTT | CASSVGLAADTQYF
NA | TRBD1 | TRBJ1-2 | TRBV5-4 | TGTGCCAGCAGAGAGGACAGGGGCTATGGCTACACCTTC | CASREDRGYGYTF
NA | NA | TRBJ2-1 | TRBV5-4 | TGTGCCAGCAGCTTTGAAGGCAGGGGCACATACAATGAGCAGTTCTTC | CASSFEGRGTYNEQFF
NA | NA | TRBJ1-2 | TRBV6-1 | TGTGCCAGCAGTCCCGGGGCGGACTATGGCTACACCTTC | CASSPGADYGYTF
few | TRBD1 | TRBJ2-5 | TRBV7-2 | TGTGCCAGCAGCACCCGGACAGGGGGCGGAGGGGAGACCCAGTACTTC | CASSTRTGGGGETQYF
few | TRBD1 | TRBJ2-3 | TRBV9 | TGTGCCAGCAGCCGTCAGGGGGCCGGCACAGATACGCAGTATTTT | CASSRQGAGTDTQYF
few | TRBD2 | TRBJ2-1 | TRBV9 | TGTGCCAGCAGCGTAAGGGCGGGAGACCCCCTATACAATGAGCAGTTCTTC | CASSVRAGDPLYNEQFF
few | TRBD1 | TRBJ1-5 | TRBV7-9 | TGTGCCAGCAGCGCTACTAACAGGGGATCCAATCAGCCCCAGCATTTT | CASSATNRGSNQPQHF
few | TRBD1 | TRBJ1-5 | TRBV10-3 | TGTGCCATCAGCTCGGGACAGTCTAATCAGCCCCAGCATTTT | CAISSGQSNQPQHF
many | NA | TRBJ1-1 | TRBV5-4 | TGTGCCAGCAGAGTCGGGGGAAAAACTGAAGCTTTCTTT | CASRVGGKTEAFF
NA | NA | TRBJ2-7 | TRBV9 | TGTGCCAGCAGCTTAGGAGGGTGGGAGCAGTACTTC | CASSLGGWEQYF
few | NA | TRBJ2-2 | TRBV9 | TGTGCCAGCAGCCCCCAAGGGCAGGGACGGGTCGGGGAGCTGTTTTTT | CASSPQGQGRVGELFF